This T cell receptor beta chain was captured in a study of T-cell memory formation after mild COVID-19. Study conclusions and caveats: Clones shrinking from day 15 to 85 showed even CD4/CD8 mixes; later expanders tilted CD4+.

A single record per CDR3 protein comes from TCRdb applying MiXCR to the 5' RACE reads. The sample has 470,000 or so distinct CDR3 sequences; roughly 25% are singletons. This clonotype occurred once. Antigen specificity is unknown. The sequence came from an adult woman who had mild COVID-19 (a few samples of this study predate the infection). Cell type and time point are not known. The sequenced sample was PBMCs or a T cell subset sorted from them (not recorded which).

Here the CDR3 reads CAISPSGNTIYF. DNA of the CDR3: TGTGCCATCAGTCCCTCTGGAAACACCATATATTTT. V gene TRBV10-3 combines with J gene TRBJ1-3; D is uncertain. Germline assignment: CDR1 ENHRY and CDR2 SYGVKD. This CDR3 has 12 residues. With 5 bases removed from V and 0 bases from J, the gap between germline ends came to 2 bases.